This entry is about one T cell receptor beta chain. This sample is drawn from a study of blood T cell repertoires in COVID-19. Some clones are missing from TCRdb's copy, which holds only in-frame ones; the method was immunoSEQ multiplex PCR. Seen here are 150,000 to 200,000 clones, around 89% observed once, and the top ten hold less than 8.5%. Germline-derived CDR1 and CDR2 are SGHRS and YFSETQ. Trimming took 4 bases from V and 0 from J; bases not matched to a gene: 14. There are 18 residues in the CDR3. The source material was PBMCs or T cells enriched from blood (not recorded which). The rearrangement links TRBV5-1 to TRBJ2-5; 8 bases fit TRBD2. The receptor was derived from a woman in her 50s who had recovered from COVID-19. Here the CDR3 DNA reads TGCGCCAGCAGCCGTCAGGGCGGGGGGCATGGGTACCAAGAGACCCAGTACTTC. Translated: CASSRQGGGHGYQETQYF.